The 7 T cell receptor beta chains in this list originate from one sample, sequenced in a study of post-analysis software for immune sequencing data. Regarding the study as a whole: About 5 TRBV segments (TRBV5-6, TRBV5-1 and TRBV20-1 among them) occurred more frequently in patients than in controls.

Incorporated into the TCR beta cDNA libraries were unique molecular identifiers, which served to reduce PCR and sequencing biases. TCRdb analysed the PCR reads with MiXCR anew, one entry per CDR3 protein. The sample includes 430,000 or so distinct CDR3 sequences, about 39% of them seen just once. These receptors are not linked to any known antigen. What was sequenced was blood. These receptors all come from a girl aged 2-15 years with multiple sclerosis.

The rearrangement joins TRBV4-1 to TRBJ2-3, with D unresolved. Looked up from germline, CDR1 is MGHRA and CDR2 is YSYEKL. Trimming took off 0 bases at V and 2 bases at J, with 6 bases between the two ends. This CDR3 spans 14 amino acids. In DNA form, the CDR3 reads TGCGCCAGCAGCCAAGATTGGTACACAGATACGCAGTATTTT. Translated, it gives CASSQDWYTDTQYF.

This clonotype was detected only a few times. The chain carries TRBV28 and TRBJ2-1, with 12 nucleotides matching TRBD2. V lost 0 bases to trimming and J lost 6 bases; unmatched junction nucleotides: 6. CDR1 is MDHEN, CDR2 SYDVKM, per germline. The CDR3 runs 17 residues. CDR3 in amino acids: CASSLWTGTSGRNEQFF. The CDR3 nucleotides are TGTGCCAGCAGTTTATGGACCGGGACTAGCGGGCGCAATGAGCAGTTCTTC. Full variable domain (rest looked up from reference TRBV28 and TRBJ2-1): DVKVTQSSRYLVKRTGEKVFLECVQDMDHENMFWYRQDPGLGLRLIYFSYDVKMKEKGDIPEGYSVSREKKERFSLILESASTNQTSMYLCASSLWTGTSGRNEQFFGPGTRLTVL.

V gene TRBV7-9 combines with J gene TRBJ2-5; 9 bases fit TRBD2. This CDR3 is 15 amino acids long. The germline gives CDR1 SEHNR, CDR2 FQNEAQ (reference sequence). V trimming: 1 base; J trimming: 4 bases; junction bases outside the gene matches: 4. This CDR3 reads CASSLVWTSAETQYF. The CDR3 DNA reads TGTGCCAGCAGCTTAGTGTGGACTAGCGCAGAGACCCAGTACTTC.

The rearrangement links TRBV20-1 to TRBJ2-5; D is ambiguous. Trimming cost V 3 bases and J 4 bases, with 6 bases left between them. This CDR3 is 11 amino acids long. CDR1 is DFQATT, CDR2 SNEGSKA, per germline (reference sequence). For the CDR3, the DNA is TGCAGTGCTAGTAATCGAGAGACCCAGTACTTC. It specifies CSASNRETQYF.

This clonotype has just a few counts. The chain combines TRBV20-1 with TRBJ1-1; the D gene is possibly TRBD1 (6 bases). Germline V gives CDR1 DFQATT, CDR2 SNEGSKA (reference sequence). V was trimmed by 2 bases and J by 6 bases, leaving 16 bases between them. This CDR3 spans 14 amino acids. The DNA for the CDR3 is TGCAGTGCTAGAAATTTCAGGGGTGAATCTGAAGCTTTCTTT. Translation gives CSARNFRGESEAFF.

The table lists this clonotype with a few counts. The genes are TRBV27 and TRBJ2-2, with D uncertain. V was pared by 3 bases and J by 4 bases, with 9 bases between. The CDR3 covers 14 residues. Germline lookup yields CDR1 MNHEY and CDR2 SMNVEV (reference sequence). The CDR3 here is CASSFSTVTGELFF. The CDR3 nucleotides are TGTGCCAGCAGTTTCTCGACCGTCACCGGGGAGCTGTTTTTT.

This clonotype was observed many times. The rearrangement links TRBV4-2 to TRBJ2-3; D is uncertain. The CDR3 covers 15 residues. The V end lost 1 base, the J end lost 2 bases, and 10 bases lay between the germline ends. CDR1 LGHNA and CDR2 YNFKEQ come from the germline V gene. CDR3 nucleotides: TGTGCCAGCAGCCAAGTCCTGTCATTCACAGATACGCAGTATTTT. It specifies CASSQVLSFTDTQYF.